This T cell receptor (beta chain) was profiled in a study of shared clonotypes between healthy human individuals (dated by TCRdb to between 2020 and 2021). Notes on the research overall: A few men and a couple of women, aged 18 to 49 years, made up the cohort. To increase sequencing depth and limit assay-specific biases, TCR repertoire library preparation and sequencing were carried out by different laboratories using diverse techniques. For each donor, CD4 naive and CD4 memory were each run on three plates, CD8 naive on two plates, and CD8 memory on one plate. Per donor, leukapheresis produced somewhere between about 0.9 and 9.5 billion PBMCs. The study deeply sequenced blood TCR repertoires of several healthy adults to estimate repertoire size and the extent of clonotype sharing between individuals.

In the case of this clone: There is no known antigen for this receptor. No base-level quality is on record; no much larger clone is a single base apart.

What the research found in general, with its limitations: Naive subsets generally had larger estimated clonotype richness than memory subsets. The genetic and exposure-history diversity represented was limited by the small number of donors. Sampling was restricted to blood, and TCR repertoires in tissues likely differ from the TCR repertoires found in blood. Clonotypes shared by all four sorted-subset donors showed higher generation probabilities than non-shared clonotypes. Across a handful of donors, 5% to 6% of naive CD4, around 3.5% of naive CD8, 2% to 2.5% of memory CD4, and 0.4% of memory CD8 clonotypes were shared. Even with the large sequencing depth, rarefaction of the sorted-subset datasets indicated that sequencing was incomplete. Based on pairwise subsampling, the degree of clonotype sharing among donors was expected to be affected by sequencing depth.

Using the deep immunoSEQ assay, TCR CDR3 regions were amplified from genomic DNA by multiplex PCR. Genomic DNA extracted from each cell subset was distributed evenly over all wells of several immunoSEQ 96-well plates, and each plate served as one replicate. For sorted subsets, approximately 190 ng genomic DNA, equal to tens of thousands of T cell genomes, was loaded into each replicate PCR. The purified libraries were quantified using a Qubit 3.0 fluorometer, sized with a Bioanalyzer 2100, and then quantified again using the KAPA Library Quantification kit. Every immunoSEQ 96-well plate was sequenced on a separate single-read 150-cycle Illumina NextSeq 550 flow cell. From the authors' description of their analysis: Because only junctional sequences without quality scores were contained in the immunoSEQ output, filtering matching that applied to full-length reads could not be performed. To assign V/J genes and CDR3, sequences were annotated against IMGT germline references using PyIR, a Python wrapper for IgBLAST v1.9. Reads were filtered out if the reads had weak V/J assignments (E-value above 1e-6), no CDR3, stop codons, out-of-frame junctions, or ambiguous translated residues. V3J clonotypes were defined by identical inferred V gene, J gene, and CDR3 amino acid sequence. The percentage overlap between two repertoires was calculated by dividing the number of shared unique clonotypes by the size of the smaller repertoire. Repertoire richness was assessed with RTK rarefaction, the Chao1 estimator, and Recon v2.1 estimates of unobserved clonotypes. Generation probabilities for all TCRbeta clonotypes obtained by the gDNA method from a handful of donors were computed using OLGA. Held by TCRdb, this immuneACCESS table contains in-frame sequences only and omits some clones. Under half of the omission traces to an unresolved V gene where checked; the cause of the rest is unknown. V and J calls and clone size are those listed in that table; D and trimming were worked out from the DNA. The sample table lists over 950,000 clones, 70% to 85% of them with a count of one. The ten most abundant clones make up roughly 0.83% of the sample.

Donors were healthy HIV-negative adults with no recently reported acute infections or vaccinations. Only Caucasian adults living in Nashville, Tennessee, USA were represented among the donors. CD4+ T cells were enriched by magnetic negative selection; naive cells were then positively selected on CD45RA, and the negative fraction formed the memory subset. Blood was collected by leukapheresis, and PBMCs were isolated by Ficoll-Histopaque density gradient centrifugation and then cryopreserved in liquid nitrogen vapor phase. Analytical flow cytometry was used to check the purity and quantity of each magnetically sorted T cell population. From each sorted fraction, genomic DNA was isolated and quantified by UV absorbance on a Nanodrop 2000c. The specimen was memory CD4+ T cells from PBMCs. Interpreted using the paper, the cell subset or site label stands for: CD45RA-negative fraction. The sequence derives from a man in his late teens or twenties in good health. Some clones in this sample may be carry-over from other donors' samples.

The nucleotide sequence reads as follows: TGTGCCAGCAGTTCGGGACCCCGCCACTATGGCTACACCTTC. The resulting protein is CASSSGPRHYGYTF. This sequence uses TRBV6-6 and TRBJ1-2; a weak D assignment points to TRBD1 (5 bases agree). CDR3 length: 14 amino acids, cysteine to phenylalanine. The DNA shown is the 42-base CDR3, in frame from base 1. At the junction V is shortened by 4 bases and J by 3 bases, with 12 bases in between. For CDR1 and CDR2, the germline V gene (reference sequence) lists MNHNY and SVGAGI.